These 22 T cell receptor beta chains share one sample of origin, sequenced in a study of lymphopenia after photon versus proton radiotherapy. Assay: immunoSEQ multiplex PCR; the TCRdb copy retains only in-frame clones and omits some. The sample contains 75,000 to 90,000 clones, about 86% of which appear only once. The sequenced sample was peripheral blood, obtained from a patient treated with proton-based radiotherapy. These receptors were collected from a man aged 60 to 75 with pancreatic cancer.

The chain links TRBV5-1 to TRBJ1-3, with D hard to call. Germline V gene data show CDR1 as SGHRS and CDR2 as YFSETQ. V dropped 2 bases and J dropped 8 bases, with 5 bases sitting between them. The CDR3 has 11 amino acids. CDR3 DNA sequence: TGCGCCAGCAGCTTTTTGGACACCATATATTTT. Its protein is CASSFLDTIYF.

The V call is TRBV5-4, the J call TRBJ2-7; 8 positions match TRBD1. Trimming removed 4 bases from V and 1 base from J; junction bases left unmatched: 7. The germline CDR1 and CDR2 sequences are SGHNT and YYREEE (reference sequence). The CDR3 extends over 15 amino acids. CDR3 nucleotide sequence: TGTGCCAGCAGCATAGGACAGGGAATTTCCTACGAGCAGTACTTC. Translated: CASSIGQGISYEQYF.

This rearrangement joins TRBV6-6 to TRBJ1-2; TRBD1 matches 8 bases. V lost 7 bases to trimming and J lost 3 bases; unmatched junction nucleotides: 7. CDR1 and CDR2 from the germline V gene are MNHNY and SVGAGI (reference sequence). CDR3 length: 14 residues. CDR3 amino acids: CASKQGETYYGYTF. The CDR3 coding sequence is TGTGCCAGCAAACAGGGGGAGACGTACTATGGCTACACCTTC.

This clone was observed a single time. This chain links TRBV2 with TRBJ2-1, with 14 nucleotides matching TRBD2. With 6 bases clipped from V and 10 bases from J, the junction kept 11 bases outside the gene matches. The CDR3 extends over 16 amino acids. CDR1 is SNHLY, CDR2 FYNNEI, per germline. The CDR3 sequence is CASRTQPGLAGEEQFF. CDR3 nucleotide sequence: TGTGCCAGCAGAACCCAACCGGGACTAGCGGGAGAAGAGCAGTTCTTC.

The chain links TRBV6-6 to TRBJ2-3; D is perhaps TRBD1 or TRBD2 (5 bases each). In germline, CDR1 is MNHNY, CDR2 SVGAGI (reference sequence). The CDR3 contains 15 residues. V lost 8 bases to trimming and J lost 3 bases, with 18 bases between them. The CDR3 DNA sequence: TGTGCCAGCTCAACGGGGCAGAATCCGACAGATACGCAGTATTTT. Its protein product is CASSTGQNPTDTQYF.

The CDR3 DNA reads TGTGCCAGCAGCTTAGTTGCGGGGCCAGCCTACGAGCAGTACTTC. It yields the protein CASSLVAGPAYEQYF. The chain employs TRBV7-2 and TRBJ2-7; D possibly corresponds to TRBD2 (6 bases). CDR1 and CDR2 from the germline V gene are SGHTA and FQGNSA. Trimming shortened V by 1 base and J by 2 bases, and 12 bases separated the two germline ends. The CDR3 runs 15 residues.

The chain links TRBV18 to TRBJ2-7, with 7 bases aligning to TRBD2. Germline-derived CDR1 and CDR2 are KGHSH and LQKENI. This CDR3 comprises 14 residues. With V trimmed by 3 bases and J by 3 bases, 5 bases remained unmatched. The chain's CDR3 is CASSPEGGSYEQYF. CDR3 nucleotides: TGTGCCAGCTCACCCGAGGGCGGGAGCTACGAGCAGTACTTC.

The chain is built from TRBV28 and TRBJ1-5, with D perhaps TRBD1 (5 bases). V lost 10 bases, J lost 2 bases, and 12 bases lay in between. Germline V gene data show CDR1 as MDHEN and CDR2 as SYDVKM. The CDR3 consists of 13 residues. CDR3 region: CATYGGGNQPQHF. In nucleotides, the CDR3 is TGTGCCACCTACGGGGGGGGCAATCAGCCCCAGCATTTT.

CDR3 nucleotide sequence: TGTGCCAGCAGCATTGCGGCAAACTACGAGCAGTACTTC. It translates to CASSIAANYEQYF. The J gene is TRBJ2-7, the V gene TRBV7-9; D gene unclear. The CDR3 loop spans 13 amino acids. CDR1 is SEHNR, CDR2 FQNEAQ, per germline (reference sequence). The V end lost 5 bases, the J end lost 3 bases, and 11 bases lay between the germline ends. Variable domain in full (rest from reference TRBV7-9 and TRBJ2-7): DTGVSQNPRHKITKRGQNVTFRCDPISEHNRLYWYRQTLGQGPEFLTYFQNEAQLEKSRLLSDRFSAERPKGSFSTLEIQRTEQGDSAMYLCASSIAANYEQYFGPGTRLTVT.

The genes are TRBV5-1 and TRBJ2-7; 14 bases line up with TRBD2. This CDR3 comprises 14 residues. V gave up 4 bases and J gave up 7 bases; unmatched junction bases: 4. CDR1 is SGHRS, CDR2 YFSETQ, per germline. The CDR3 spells CASSPGLAGVEQYF. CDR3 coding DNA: TGCGCCAGCAGCCCGGGACTAGCGGGAGTTGAGCAGTACTTC.

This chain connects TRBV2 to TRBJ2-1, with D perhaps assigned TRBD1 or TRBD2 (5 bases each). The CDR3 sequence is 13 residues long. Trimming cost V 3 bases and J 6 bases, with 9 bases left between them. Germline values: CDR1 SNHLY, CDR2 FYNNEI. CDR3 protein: CASSEGVRNEQFF. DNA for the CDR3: TGTGCCAGCAGTGAGGGGGTCCGCAATGAGCAGTTCTTC.

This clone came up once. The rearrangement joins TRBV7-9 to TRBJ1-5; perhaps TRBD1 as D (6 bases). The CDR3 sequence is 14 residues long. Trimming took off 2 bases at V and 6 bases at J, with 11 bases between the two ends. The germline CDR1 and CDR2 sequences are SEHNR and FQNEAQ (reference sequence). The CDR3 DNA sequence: TGTGCCAGCAGCTTACAGGGGCAGGGTCAGCCCCAGCATTTT. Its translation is CASSLQGQGQPQHF.

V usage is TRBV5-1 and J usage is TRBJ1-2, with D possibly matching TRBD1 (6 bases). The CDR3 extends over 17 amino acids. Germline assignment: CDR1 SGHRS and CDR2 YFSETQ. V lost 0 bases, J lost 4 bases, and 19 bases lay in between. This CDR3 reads CASSLGGLRGRSYGYTF. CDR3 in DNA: TGCGCCAGCAGCTTGGGAGGTTTGCGGGGGCGAAGCTATGGCTACACCTTC.

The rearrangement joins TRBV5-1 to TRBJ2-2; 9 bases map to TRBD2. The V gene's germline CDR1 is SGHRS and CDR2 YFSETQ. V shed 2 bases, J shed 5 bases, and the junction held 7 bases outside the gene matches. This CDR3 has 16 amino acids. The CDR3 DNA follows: TGCGCCAGCAGCTTAGATAGCGGGAGTGGGACCGGGGAGCTGTTTTTT. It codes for CASSLDSGSGTGELFF.

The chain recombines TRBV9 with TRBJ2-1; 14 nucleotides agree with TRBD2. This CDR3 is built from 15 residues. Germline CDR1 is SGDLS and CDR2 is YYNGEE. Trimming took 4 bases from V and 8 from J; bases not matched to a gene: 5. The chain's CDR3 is CASSQGLAGVYEQFF. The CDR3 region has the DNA TGTGCCAGCAGCCAGGGACTAGCGGGAGTATATGAGCAGTTCTTC.

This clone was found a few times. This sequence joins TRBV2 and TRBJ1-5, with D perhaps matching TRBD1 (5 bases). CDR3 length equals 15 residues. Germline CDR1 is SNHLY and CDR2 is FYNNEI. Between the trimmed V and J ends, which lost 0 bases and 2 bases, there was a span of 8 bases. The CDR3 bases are TGTGCCAGCAGTGAAGCAGGGGAAGGCAATCAGCCCCAGCATTTT. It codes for CASSEAGEGNQPQHF.

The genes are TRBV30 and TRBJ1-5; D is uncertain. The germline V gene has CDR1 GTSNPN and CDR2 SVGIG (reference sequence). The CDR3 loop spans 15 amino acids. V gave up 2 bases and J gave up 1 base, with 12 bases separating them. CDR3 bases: TGTGCCTGGAGTCGCCTACCGGGGAGCAATCAGCCCCAGCATTTT. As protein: CAWSRLPGSNQPQHF.

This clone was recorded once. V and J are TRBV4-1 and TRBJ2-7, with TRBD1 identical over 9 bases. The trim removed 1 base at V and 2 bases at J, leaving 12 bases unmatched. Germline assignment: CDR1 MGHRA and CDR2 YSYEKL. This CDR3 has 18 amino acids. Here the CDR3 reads CASSQGLRDREATYEQYF. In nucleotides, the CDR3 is TGCGCCAGCAGCCAAGGCCTCCGGGACAGGGAAGCTACCTACGAGCAGTACTTC.

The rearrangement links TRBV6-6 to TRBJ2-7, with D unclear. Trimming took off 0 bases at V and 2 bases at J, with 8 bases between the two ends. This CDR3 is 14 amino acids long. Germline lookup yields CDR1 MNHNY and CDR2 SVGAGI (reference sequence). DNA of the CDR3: TGTGCCAGCAGTTACTCGAAGACCACCTACGAGCAGTACTTC. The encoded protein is CASSYSKTTYEQYF.

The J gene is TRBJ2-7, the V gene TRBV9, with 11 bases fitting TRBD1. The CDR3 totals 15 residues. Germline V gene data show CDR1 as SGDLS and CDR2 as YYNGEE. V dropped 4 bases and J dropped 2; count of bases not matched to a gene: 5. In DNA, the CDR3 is TGTGCCAGCAGCAACCGGGACAGGGGGACCTACGAGCAGTACTTC. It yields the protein CASSNRDRGTYEQYF.

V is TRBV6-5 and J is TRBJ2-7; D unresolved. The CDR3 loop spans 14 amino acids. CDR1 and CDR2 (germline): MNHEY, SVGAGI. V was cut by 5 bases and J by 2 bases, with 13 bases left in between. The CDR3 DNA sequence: TGTGCCAGCAGTGGAGATTCATTCCCCTACGAGCAGTACTTC. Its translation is CASSGDSFPYEQYF.

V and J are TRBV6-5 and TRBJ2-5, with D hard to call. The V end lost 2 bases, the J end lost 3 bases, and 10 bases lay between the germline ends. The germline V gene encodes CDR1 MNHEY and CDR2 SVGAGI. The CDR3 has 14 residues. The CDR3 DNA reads TGTGCCAGCAGTTACGGGGTTTTGAAAGAGACCCAGTACTTC. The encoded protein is CASSYGVLKETQYF.